The clone carrying this T cell receptor (beta chain) was found a few times. This sample stems from a study of molecular identifiers for immune sequencing clone quantification. Each CDR3 protein is one row after TCRdb ran MiXCR on the PCR reads. The table records hundreds of thousands of distinct CDR3 sequences, about 25% of them present only once. Each library that profiled naive CD8 cells came from roughly 18,000 to 920,000 sorted cells with 10%, 30% or 50% RNA. This clonotype was obtained from a human donor in good health. Some libraries in this study had Jurkat cell RNA spiked in. Sequencing input: naive CD8+ T cells from blood, with Jurkat cell RNA spiked in. Documented subset: FACS-sorted CD8+CD4-CCR7+CD45RA+ naive T cells.

The CDR3 region has the DNA TGTGCCAGCAGCCGGGACAGCGCGGACGAGCAGTACTTC. Translating gives CASSRDSADEQYF. This rearrangement joins TRBV11-3 to TRBJ2-7, with 7 bases lining up with TRBD1. The CDR3 is 13 amino acids. V trimming: 5 bases; J trimming: 5 bases; junction bases outside the gene matches: 6. Per germline, CDR1 SGHNT and CDR2 YENEEA. Using reference TRBV11-3 and TRBJ2-7 for the parts outside the CDR3, the full variable domain is EAGVVQSPRYKIIEKKQPVAFWCNPISGHNTLYWYLQNLGQGPELLIRYENEEAVDDSQLPKDRFSAERLKGVDSTLKIQPAELGDSAVYLCASSRDSADEQYFGPGTRLTVT.